This T cell receptor (beta chain) was sequenced for a study of T cell responses to AZD1222 COVID-19 vaccine. General study results and limits: Nearly half of unique spike-specific TCRs reportedly avoided B.1.351 and B.1.1.7 mutated regions. Dominant at 160-218 and 743-854, vaccine-associated CD4 TCRs also spanned spike.

Comment on this clone: What it binds is unknown.

This table comes from immunoSEQ multiplex PCR, and its TCRdb copy is limited to in-frame clones, with some not included. The sample carries over 150,000 clones, roughly 93% recorded once. Germline V gene sequence: CDR1 SQVTM, CDR2 ANQGSEA. V was pared by 6 bases and J by 2 bases, with 4 bases of the junction left unmatched. The CDR3 totals 13 residues. This receptor was taken from an adult who received the MenACWY meningococcal vaccine as a control. The material was peripheral blood, obtained 28 days after the second dose of the MenACWY control vaccine. The chain joins TRBV29-1 to TRBJ2-3, with 8 bases aligning to TRBD1. The CDR3 nucleotides are TGCAGCGTCGGGACAGGCTACACAGATACGCAGTATTTT. This codes for CSVGTGYTDTQYF.